The clone carrying this T cell receptor (beta chain) was picked up many times. TCRdb fed the RT-PCR reads into MiXCR, producing one record per CDR3 protein. Of 800,000 to 1,000,000 distinct CDR3 sequences listed, over 15% are singletons. Germline CDR1 is SGHRS and CDR2 is YFSETQ. V lost 2 bases to trimming and J lost 2 bases, with 10 bases between them. The CDR3 length is 14 residues. This sample is drawn from a study of patients and donors after allogeneic stem cell transplantation. The chain is built from TRBV5-1 and TRBJ1-1, with no clear D. This TCR was sampled from a human donor who was either an allogeneic HSCT recipient or a stem cell or donor lymphocyte infusion donor (not recorded which). It is not recorded whose cells these are; they may come from a transplant donor. The sample was blood, either unsorted or a sorted T cell fraction (not recorded which). The CDR3 DNA follows: TGCGCCAGCAGCTTTAGTATGGTCAACACTGAAGCTTTCTTT. It codes for CASSFSMVNTEAFF.